This T cell receptor (beta chain) was identified in a study of molecular identifiers for immune sequencing clone quantification. Study information: Replicate experiments divided RNA from around 20,000 or 100,000 naive CD8 cells into five parts and sequenced four. Study-wide results and limits: Because of identical TCR molecules sharing a barcode, sizes of highly expanded clones could be underestimated.

As to this clonotype: The antigen is undetermined.

Previously reported methods and listed TCR primers produced the bulk TCR libraries. TCRdb re-derived calls from the PCR reads in MiXCR, one entry per CDR3 protein. Among roughly 50,000 distinct CDR3 sequences, 25% were seen once, and the ten largest hold 1.9%. The V end was cut by 3 bases, the J end by 5 bases, with 16 bases between. This CDR3 has 15 residues. CDR1 is MNHEY and CDR2 is SMNVEV in the germline V gene (reference sequence). This clonotype was sampled from a human donor in good health. Some libraries in this study had Jurkat cell RNA spiked in. This chain joins TRBV27 and TRBJ1-1; possible D gene TRBD1, 5 bases. What was sequenced was naive CD8+ T cells from blood, with Jurkat cell RNA spiked in. This sample's subset: FACS-sorted CD8+CD4-CCR7+CD45RA+ naive T cells. The CDR3 nucleotides read TGTGCCAGCAGTTTTGTGGCAGGGAGAAGGACTGAAGCTTTCTTT. Encoded protein: CASSFVAGRRTEAFF.